This record concerns one T cell receptor (beta chain) sequence. Trimming took off 1 base at V and 5 bases at J, with 12 bases between the two ends. The CDR3 has 14 residues. Germline CDR1 SGDLS, CDR2 YYNGEE. This sample was taken from a study of blood T cell repertoires in COVID-19. Study background: Sites across the United States, Italy and Spain contributed samples from acute and convalescent COVID-19. T cells, B-cell-depleted T cells, or PBMCs supplied cDNA or gDNA.

In the original analysis: It was from reference gene primer amplification that nucleated cell counts were estimated. Sequencing used immunoSEQ multiplex PCR; TCRdb keeps in-frame clones, though not all of them. V and J calls and clone size are given by that table; D and trimming were obtained from the DNA. The table lists fewer than 650,000 clones, about 88% of them singletons. What was sequenced was peripheral blood. The receptor comes from a woman between 50 and 59 years old with COVID-19, enrolled during active disease. V and J are TRBV9 and TRBJ2-5; a possible D gene is TRBD1 (6 bases). The CDR3 DNA follows: TGTGCCAGCAGCGTATTTGGGGGCGCGGAGACCCAGTACTTC. It is translated as CASSVFGGAETQYF.